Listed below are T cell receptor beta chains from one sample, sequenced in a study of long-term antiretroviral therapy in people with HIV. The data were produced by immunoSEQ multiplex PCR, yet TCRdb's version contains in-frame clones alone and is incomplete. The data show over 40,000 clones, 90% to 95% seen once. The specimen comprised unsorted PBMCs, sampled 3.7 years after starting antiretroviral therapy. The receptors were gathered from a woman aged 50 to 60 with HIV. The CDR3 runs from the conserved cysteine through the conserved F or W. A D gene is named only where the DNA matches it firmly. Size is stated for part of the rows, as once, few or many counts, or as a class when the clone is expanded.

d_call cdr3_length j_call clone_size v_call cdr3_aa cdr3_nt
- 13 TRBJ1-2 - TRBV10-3 CAISEMADYGYTF TGTGCCATCAGTGAGATGGCAGACTATGGCTACACCTTC
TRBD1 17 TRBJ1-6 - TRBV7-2 CASSFNRQGPNPSPLHF TGTGCCAGCAGCTTTAACCGACAGGGCCCCAATCCTTCACCCCTCCACTTT
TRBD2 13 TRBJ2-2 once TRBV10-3 CAISPGGTGELFF TGTGCCATCAGTCCCGGGGGGACCGGGGAGCTGTTTTTT
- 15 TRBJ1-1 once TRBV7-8 CASSLTGPLNTEAFF TGTGCCAGCAGCTTAACGGGGCCGCTGAACACTGAAGCTTTCTTT
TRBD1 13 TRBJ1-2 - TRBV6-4 CASSPDRGGGYTF TGTGCCAGCAGCCCCGACAGGGGAGGCGGCTACACCTTC
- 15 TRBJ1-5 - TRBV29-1 CSVAGEGGSNQPQHF TGCAGCGTTGCCGGGGAGGGGGGTAGCAATCAGCCCCAGCATTTT
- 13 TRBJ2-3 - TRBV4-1 CASTEGLGDTQYF TGCGCCAGCACTGAGGGGCTTGGAGATACGCAGTATTTT
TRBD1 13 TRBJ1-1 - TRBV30 CAWSKQGATEAFF TGTGCCTGGAGCAAACAGGGGGCCACTGAAGCTTTCTTT
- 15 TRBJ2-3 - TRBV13 CASSLEGRPTDTQYF TGTGCCAGCAGCTTAGAGGGGCGCCCCACAGATACGCAGTATTTT
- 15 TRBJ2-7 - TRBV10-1 CASSEEAGGDYEQYF TGCGCCAGCAGTGAAGAGGCAGGGGGGGACTACGAGCAGTACTTC
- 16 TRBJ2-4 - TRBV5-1 CASSLGSGGAKNIQYF TGCGCCAGCAGCTTGGGTTCAGGAGGGGCCAAAAACATTCAGTACTTC
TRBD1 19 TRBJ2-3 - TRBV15 CATSRDFNWGQGDTDTQYF TGTGCCACCAGCAGAGATTTTAACTGGGGACAGGGGGACACAGATACGCAGTATTTT
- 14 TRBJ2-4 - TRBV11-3 CASSPGGAKNIQYF TGTGCCAGCAGCCCTGGGGGGGCCAAAAACATTCAGTACTTC
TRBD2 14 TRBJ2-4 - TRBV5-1 CASSPGLARNIQYF TGCGCCAGCAGCCCCGGACTAGCGAGAAACATTCAGTACTTC
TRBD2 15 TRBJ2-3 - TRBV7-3 CASSFTGGGTDTQYF TGTGCCAGCAGCTTCACGGGGGGGGGCACAGATACGCAGTATTTT
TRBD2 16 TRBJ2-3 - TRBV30 CAWSVPLAGGTDTQYF TGTGCCTGGAGTGTACCACTAGCGGGGGGGACAGATACGCAGTATTTT
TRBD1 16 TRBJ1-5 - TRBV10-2 CASSQEGQGMGQPQHF TGCGCCAGCAGTCAAGAGGGACAGGGAATGGGTCAGCCCCAGCATTTT
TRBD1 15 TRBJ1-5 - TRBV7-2 CASSLSTGADQPQHF TGTGCCAGCAGCTTGTCGACAGGGGCTGATCAGCCCCAGCATTTT
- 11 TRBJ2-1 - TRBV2 CASREVDEQFF TGTGCCAGCAGGGAAGTCGATGAGCAGTTCTTC
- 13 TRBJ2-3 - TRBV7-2 CASSYTSTDTQYF TGTGCCAGCAGCTATACTAGCACAGATACGCAGTATTTT
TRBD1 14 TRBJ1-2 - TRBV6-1 CATLGQVNYYGYTF TGTGCCACTCTGGGACAGGTGAATTACTATGGCTACACCTTC
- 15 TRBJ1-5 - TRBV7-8 CASSLVGGPNQPQHF TGTGCCAGCAGCTTAGTCGGGGGCCCCAATCAGCCCCAGCATTTT
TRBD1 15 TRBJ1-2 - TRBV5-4 CASSFRQGVNYGYTF TGTGCCAGCAGCTTTAGACAGGGGGTAAACTATGGCTACACCTTC
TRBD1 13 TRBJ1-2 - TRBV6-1 CASPGQATYGYTF TGTGCCAGCCCTGGACAGGCAACTTATGGCTACACCTTC
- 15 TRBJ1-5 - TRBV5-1 CASSLMQGPNQPQHF TGCGCCAGCAGCTTGATGCAGGGCCCAAATCAGCCCCAGCATTTT
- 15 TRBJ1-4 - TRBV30 CAWSPHTTRDEKLFF TGTGCCTGGAGTCCCCACACCACCCGGGATGAAAAACTGTTTTTT
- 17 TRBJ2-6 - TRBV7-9 CASKPRDGYSGANVLTF TGTGCCAGCAAACCACGGGACGGCTACTCTGGGGCCAACGTCCTGACTTTC
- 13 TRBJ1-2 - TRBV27 CASSFSRDQLRTF TGTGCCAGCAGTTTCTCCAGAGACCAGCTTCGTACCTTC